Listed below are T cell receptor beta chains from one sample, sequenced in a study of blood T cells in healthy people across ages. MiXCR was run by TCRdb on the 5' RACE reads, yielding one entry per CDR3 protein. The data show fewer than 2 million distinct CDR3 sequences, roughly two fifths seen once. The sample was blood. The receptor source for this set is a human donor in good health. The CDR3 runs from the conserved cysteine through the conserved F or W. The D gene is left open where the match is weak. A row's size may be missing; if present it is once, few, many or a size class.

D gene	clone size	J gene	V gene	CDR3 protein	CDR3 DNA
NA	many	TRBJ2-3	TRBV7-2	CASSDRTDTQYF	TGTGCCAGCTCCGACCGCACAGATACGCAGTATTTT
NA	few	TRBJ1-1	TRBV20-1	CSAEYRDSEAFF	TGCAGTGCTGAATACCGGGACTCAGAAGCTTTCTTT
NA	NA	TRBJ2-1	TRBV7-2	CASSLAQALNEQFF	TGTGCCAGCAGCTTAGCGCAAGCCTTAAATGAGCAGTTCTTC
NA	few	TRBJ2-3	TRBV20-1	CSARDQGADTQYF	TGCAGTGCTAGAGATCAGGGAGCAGATACGCAGTATTTT
TRBD1	NA	TRBJ2-1	TRBV28	CASSLFLGGTGTVNEQFF	TGTGCCAGCAGTTTATTCCTAGGGGGAACTGGGACAGTCAATGAGCAGTTCTTC
NA	NA	TRBJ1-2	TRBV5-1	CVSSLVGYDKPNYGYTF	TGCGTCAGCAGCTTGGTCGGTTACGACAAGCCTAACTATGGCTACACCTTC
NA	NA	TRBJ1-1	TRBV3-1	CASSQSGGYTEAFF	TGTGCCAGCAGCCAAAGTGGGGGCTACACTGAAGCTTTCTTT
NA	NA	TRBJ2-4	TRBV12-3/TRBV12-4	CASSLGIGRAKNIQYF	TGTGCCAGCAGTTTAGGAATCGGTAGAGCCAAAAACATTCAGTACTTC
NA	NA	TRBJ2-3	TRBV4-1	CASSQDVSTELGSYLGDTQYF	TGCGCCAGCAGCCAAGATGTGTCCACTGAGCTGGGATCCTACCTGGGAGATACGCAGTATTTT
TRBD1	NA	TRBJ1-2	TRBV25-1	CASTGPTLTGASYGYTF	TGTGCCAGCACGGGTCCAACCCTCACAGGGGCTTCTTATGGCTACACCTTC
TRBD1	NA	TRBJ2-1	TRBV29-1	CGVRQQGGVDEQFF	TGCGGCGTTCGCCAACAGGGGGGAGTGGATGAGCAGTTCTTC
NA	few	TRBJ1-2	TRBV5-1	CASSGGRLNYGYTF	TGCGCCAGCAGCGGGGGACGTTTAAACTATGGCTACACCTTC
NA	NA	TRBJ1-4	TRBV5-1	CASSLERRSGHEKLFF	TGCGCCAGCAGCTTGGAGCGGAGGAGTGGTCATGAAAAACTGTTTTTT
NA	NA	TRBJ1-2	TRBV27	CASSSWDIDTNYGYTF	TGTGCCAGCAGTTCTTGGGACATAGATACTAACTATGGCTACACCTTC
NA	few	TRBJ1-2	TRBV5-1	CASSDGRGYGYTF	TGCGCCAGCAGCGACGGACGCGGCTATGGCTACACCTTC
NA	NA	TRBJ1-2	TRBV6-5	CASQGQLGYGYTF	TGTGCCAGCCAAGGGCAGTTGGGCTATGGCTACACCTTC
TRBD1	NA	TRBJ1-2	TRBV4-3	CASSQPDRSGSGYTF	TGCGCCAGCAGCCAACCGGACAGGTCGGGGAGCGGCTACACCTTC
TRBD1	NA	TRBJ2-7	TRBV7-9	CASSLTIGQGYQEQYF	TGTGCCAGCAGCTTAACCATAGGACAGGGGTACCAAGAGCAGTACTTC
NA	NA	TRBJ1-1	TRBV7-9	CASSFKGSDAFF	TGTGCCAGCAGCTTTAAGGGGAGTGACGCTTTCTTT
NA	NA	TRBJ2-1	TRBV11-1	CASSLVRTRSYNEQFF	TGTGCCAGCAGCTTAGTAAGGACTCGGTCCTACAATGAGCAGTTCTTC
TRBD1	NA	TRBJ2-3	TRBV7-9	CASSHWDSSTDTQYF	TGTGCCAGCAGCCATTGGGACAGTAGCACAGATACGCAGTATTTT
NA	many	TRBJ2-7	TRBV28	CASSPPGSSYEQYF	TGTGCCAGCAGTCCCCCAGGGAGTTCCTACGAGCAGTACTTC
TRBD1	few	TRBJ2-7	TRBV7-9	CASSLAGTAKEQYF	TGTGCCAGCAGCTTAGCGGGGACAGCGAAGGAGCAGTACTTC
TRBD1	few	TRBJ2-1	TRBV7-3	CASSLKSWGTGDYNEQFF	TGTGCCAGCAGCTTAAAGTCTTGGGGGACAGGAGACTACAATGAGCAGTTCTTC
NA	NA	TRBJ2-1	TRBV5-1	CASSLERVKENSYNEQFF	TGCGCCAGCAGCTTGGAAAGGGTCAAGGAAAACTCCTACAATGAGCAGTTCTTC
NA	NA	TRBJ2-3	TRBV20-1	CSARTLGVPDTQYF	TGCAGTGCTAGGACCCTGGGGGTCCCAGATACGCAGTATTTT
NA	NA	TRBJ2-1	TRBV6-5	CASRLLSAQVDNEQFF	TGTGCCAGCAGGTTATTGTCCGCTCAAGTGGACAATGAGCAGTTCTTC
TRBD1	NA	TRBJ1-2	TRBV10-3	CAIRLDRGPINNYGYTF	TGTGCCATCAGACTAGACAGGGGCCCCATTAATAACTATGGCTACACCTTC
NA	few	TRBJ2-7	TRBV4-2	CASSQESGTYEQYF	TGTGCCAGCAGCCAAGAGAGCGGCACCTACGAGCAGTACTTC
TRBD1	NA	TRBJ1-1	TRBV13	CASSPGRTGVVTEAFF	TGTGCCAGCAGCCCCGGGAGGACAGGGGTGGTAACTGAAGCTTTCTTT
NA	NA	TRBJ1-4	TRBV4-3	CASSQDRVTNEKLFF	TGCGCCAGCAGCCAAGATCGAGTGACTAATGAAAAACTGTTTTTT
NA	NA	TRBJ1-2	TRBV4-2	CASSQDQGQRYGYTF	TGTGCCAGCAGCCAAGATCAAGGGCAGCGCTATGGCTACACCTTC
TRBD1	NA	TRBJ1-1	TRBV4-1	CASSQGDRGYTEAFF	TGCGCCAGCAGCCAAGGAGACAGGGGCTACACTGAAGCTTTCTTT
TRBD1	NA	TRBJ2-7	TRBV9	CASSAAVTGGWEQYF	TGTGCCAGCAGCGCCGCGGTGACAGGGGGCTGGGAGCAGTACTTC
NA	few	TRBJ2-7	TRBV7-9	CASSPWGEQYF	TGTGCCAGCAGCCCCTGGGGCGAGCAGTACTTC
TRBD1	few	TRBJ2-1	TRBV5-1	CASSRGTGRNEQFF	TGCGCCAGCAGCCGAGGGACAGGGCGCAATGAGCAGTTCTTC
NA	NA	TRBJ2-3	TRBV6-1	CASSEVARAPTDTQYF	TGTGCCAGCAGTGAAGTGGCTCGAGCTCCCACAGATACGCAGTATTTT